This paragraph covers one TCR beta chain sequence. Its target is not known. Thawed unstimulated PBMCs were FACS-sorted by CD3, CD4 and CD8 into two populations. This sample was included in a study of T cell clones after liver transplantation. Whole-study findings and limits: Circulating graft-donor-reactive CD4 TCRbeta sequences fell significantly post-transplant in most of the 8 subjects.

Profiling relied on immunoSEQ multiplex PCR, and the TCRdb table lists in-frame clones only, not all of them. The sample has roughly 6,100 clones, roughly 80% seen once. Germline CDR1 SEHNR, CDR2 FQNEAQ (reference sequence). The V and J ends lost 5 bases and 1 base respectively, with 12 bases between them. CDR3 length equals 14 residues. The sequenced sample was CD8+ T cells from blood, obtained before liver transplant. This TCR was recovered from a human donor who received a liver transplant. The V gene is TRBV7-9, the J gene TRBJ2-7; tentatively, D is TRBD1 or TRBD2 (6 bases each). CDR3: CASSPRGRSYEQYF. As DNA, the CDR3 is TGTGCCAGCAGCCCACGGGGGCGGTCCTACGAGCAGTACTTC.